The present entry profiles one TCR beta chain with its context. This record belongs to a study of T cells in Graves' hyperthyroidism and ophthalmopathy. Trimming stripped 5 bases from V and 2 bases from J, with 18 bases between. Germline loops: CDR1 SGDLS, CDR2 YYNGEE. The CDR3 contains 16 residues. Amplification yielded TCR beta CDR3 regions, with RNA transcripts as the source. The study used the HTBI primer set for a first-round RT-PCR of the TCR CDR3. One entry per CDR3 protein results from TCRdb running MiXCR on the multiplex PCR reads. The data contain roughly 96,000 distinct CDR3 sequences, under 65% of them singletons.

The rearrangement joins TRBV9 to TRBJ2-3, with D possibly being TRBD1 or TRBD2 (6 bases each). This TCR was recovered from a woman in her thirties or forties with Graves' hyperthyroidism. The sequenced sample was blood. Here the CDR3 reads CASRGEGGRYTDTQYF. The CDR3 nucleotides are TGTGCCAGCAGAGGTGAAGGGGGGAGGTACACAGATACGCAGTATTTT.